This TCR beta chain was found in a study of regulatory T cells in long-lasting Graves disease. CDR3 length: 15 amino acids. From germline, CDR1 is SQVTM and CDR2 ANQGSEA. The V segment lost 7 bases and the J segment 0 bases; nucleotides outside the gene matches: 8. Arm-PCR of CDR3 regions with iRepertoire HTBI primers generated TCR beta libraries. Via MiXCR, TCRdb re-called the multiplex PCR reads, giving one row per CDR3 protein. The profile covers over 450,000 distinct CDR3 sequences, with more than 10% appearing a single time and around 10% taken by the ten largest. The sample holds many counts of this clonotype. Its antigen is undetermined. Study-wide results and caveats: Less diverse TCR repertoires were seen in persistent Graves' patients than in newly diagnosed ones.

Time point specified: newly diagnosed GD, antithyroid drugs for less than 3 months. The TCR library was made from RNA extracted from PBMCs. These same records also appear under a second study, on T cells in Graves' hyperthyroidism and ophthalmopathy. As that study records: A set of HTBI primers served as the primers for a first-round RT-PCR of the TCR CDR3.

The source was peripheral blood mononuclear cells (PBMCs), collected at new diagnosis, from a patient treated with antithyroid drugs. The rearrangement uses TRBV29-1 and TRBJ2-3, with 9 bases fitting TRBD2. This TCR derives from a young woman with Graves disease. Here the CDR3 reads CSARLAGSSTDTQYF. The CDR3 bases are TGCAGCGCAAGGCTAGCGGGGTCTAGCACAGATACGCAGTATTTT.